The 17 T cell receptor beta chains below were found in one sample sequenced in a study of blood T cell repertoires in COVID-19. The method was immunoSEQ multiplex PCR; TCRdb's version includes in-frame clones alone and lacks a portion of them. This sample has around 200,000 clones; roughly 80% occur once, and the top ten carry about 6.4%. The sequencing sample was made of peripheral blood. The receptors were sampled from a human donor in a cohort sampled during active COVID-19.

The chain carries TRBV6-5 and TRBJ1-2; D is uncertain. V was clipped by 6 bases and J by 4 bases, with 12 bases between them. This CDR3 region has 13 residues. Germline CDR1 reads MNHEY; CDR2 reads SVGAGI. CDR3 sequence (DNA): TGTGCCAGCAGCGATAAATTCAGCTATGGCTACACCTTC. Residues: CASSDKFSYGYTF.

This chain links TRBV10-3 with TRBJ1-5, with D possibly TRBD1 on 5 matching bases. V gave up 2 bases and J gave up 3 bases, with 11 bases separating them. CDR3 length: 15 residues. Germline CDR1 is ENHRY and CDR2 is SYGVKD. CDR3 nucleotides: TGTGCCATCAGTGAGCGTCAGGGATACAATCAGCCCCAGCATTTT. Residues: CAISERQGYNQPQHF.

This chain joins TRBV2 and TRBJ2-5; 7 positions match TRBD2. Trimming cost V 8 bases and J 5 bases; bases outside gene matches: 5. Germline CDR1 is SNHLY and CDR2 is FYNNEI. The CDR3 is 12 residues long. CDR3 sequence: CASGPGRETQYF. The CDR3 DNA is TGTGCCAGCGGCCCCGGGAGGGAGACCCAGTACTTC.

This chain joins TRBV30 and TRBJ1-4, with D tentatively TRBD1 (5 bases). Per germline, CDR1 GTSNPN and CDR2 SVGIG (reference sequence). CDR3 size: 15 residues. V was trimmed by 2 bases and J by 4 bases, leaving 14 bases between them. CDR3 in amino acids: CAWSPRQSLNEKLFF. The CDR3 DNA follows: TGTGCCTGGAGTCCCCGACAGTCTCTTAATGAAAAACTGTTTTTT. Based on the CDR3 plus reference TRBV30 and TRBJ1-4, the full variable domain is SQTIHQWPATLVQPVGSPLSLECTVEGTSNPNLYWYRQAAGRGLQLLFYSVGIGQISSEVPQNLSASRPQDRQFILSSKKLLLSDSGFYLCAWSPRQSLNEKLFFGSGTQLSVL.

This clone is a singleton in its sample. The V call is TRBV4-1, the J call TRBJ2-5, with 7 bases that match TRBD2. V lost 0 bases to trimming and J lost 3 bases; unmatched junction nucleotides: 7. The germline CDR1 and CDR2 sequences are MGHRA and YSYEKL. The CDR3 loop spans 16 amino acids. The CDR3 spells CASSQDVGLGKETQYF. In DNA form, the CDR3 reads TGCGCCAGCAGCCAAGATGTAGGACTAGGGAAAGAGACCCAGTACTTC.

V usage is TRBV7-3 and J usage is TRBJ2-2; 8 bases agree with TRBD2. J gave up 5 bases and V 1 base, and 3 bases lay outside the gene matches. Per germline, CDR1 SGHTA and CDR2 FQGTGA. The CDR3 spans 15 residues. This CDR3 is CASSLSGGRTGELFF. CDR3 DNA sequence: TGTGCCAGCAGCTTAAGCGGGGGGCGAACCGGGGAGCTGTTTTTT.

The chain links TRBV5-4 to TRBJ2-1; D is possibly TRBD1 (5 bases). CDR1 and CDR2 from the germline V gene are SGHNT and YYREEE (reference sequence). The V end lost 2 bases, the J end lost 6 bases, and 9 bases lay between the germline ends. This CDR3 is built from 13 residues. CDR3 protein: CASSFGHSNEQFF. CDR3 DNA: TGTGCCAGCAGCTTTGGACATTCCAATGAGCAGTTCTTC. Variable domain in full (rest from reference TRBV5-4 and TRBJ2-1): ETGVTQSPTHLIKTRGQQVTLRCSSQSGHNTVSWYQQALGQGPQFIFQYYREEENGRGNFPPRFSGLQFPNYSSELNVNALELDDSALYLCASSFGHSNEQFFGPGTRLTVL.

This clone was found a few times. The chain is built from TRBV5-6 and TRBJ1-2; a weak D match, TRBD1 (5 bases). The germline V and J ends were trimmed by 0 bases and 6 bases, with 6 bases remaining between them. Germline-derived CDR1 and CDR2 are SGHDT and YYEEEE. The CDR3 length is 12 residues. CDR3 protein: CASSLAGDGYTF. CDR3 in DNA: TGTGCCAGCAGCTTGGCGGGGGATGGCTACACCTTC.

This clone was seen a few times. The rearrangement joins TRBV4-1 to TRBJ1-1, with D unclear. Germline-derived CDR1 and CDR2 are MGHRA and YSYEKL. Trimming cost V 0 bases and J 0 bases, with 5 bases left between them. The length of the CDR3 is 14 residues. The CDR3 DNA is TGCGCCAGCAGCCAAGATGACATGAACACTGAAGCTTTCTTT. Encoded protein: CASSQDDMNTEAFF.

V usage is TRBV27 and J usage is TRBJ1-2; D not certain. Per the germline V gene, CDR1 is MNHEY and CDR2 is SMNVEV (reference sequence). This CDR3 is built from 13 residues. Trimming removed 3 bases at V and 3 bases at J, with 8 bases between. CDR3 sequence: CASSLGRYYGYTF. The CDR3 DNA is TGTGCCAGCAGTTTGGGCCGGTACTATGGCTACACCTTC.

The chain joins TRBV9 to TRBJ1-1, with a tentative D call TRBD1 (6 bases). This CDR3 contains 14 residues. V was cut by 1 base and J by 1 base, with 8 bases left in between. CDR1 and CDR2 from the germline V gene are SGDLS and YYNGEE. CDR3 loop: CASSVRGANTEAFF. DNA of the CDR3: TGTGCCAGCAGCGTACGGGGGGCGAACACTGAAGCTTTCTTT.

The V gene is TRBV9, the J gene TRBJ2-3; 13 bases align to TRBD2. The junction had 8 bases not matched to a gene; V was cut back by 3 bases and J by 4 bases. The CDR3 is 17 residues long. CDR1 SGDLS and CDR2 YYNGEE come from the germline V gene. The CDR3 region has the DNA TGTGCCAGCAGCGGACCAACTAGCGGGGGGGCCCCAGATACGCAGTATTTT. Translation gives CASSGPTSGGAPDTQYF.

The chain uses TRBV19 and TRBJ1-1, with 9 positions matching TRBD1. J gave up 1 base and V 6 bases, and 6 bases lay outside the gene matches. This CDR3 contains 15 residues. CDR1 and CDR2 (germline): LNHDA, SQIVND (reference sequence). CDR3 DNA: TGTGCCAGTAGGGAACAGGGGGCTAGGAACACTGAAGCTTTCTTT. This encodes CASREQGARNTEAFF.

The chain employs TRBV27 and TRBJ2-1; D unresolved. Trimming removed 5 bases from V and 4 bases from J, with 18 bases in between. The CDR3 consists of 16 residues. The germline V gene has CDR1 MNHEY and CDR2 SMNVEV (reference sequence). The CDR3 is CASSPQNVRVYNEQFF. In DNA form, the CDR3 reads TGTGCCAGCAGTCCTCAAAATGTTCGAGTTTACAATGAGCAGTTCTTC.

The CDR3 nucleotides read TGTGCCAGCAGCCTGCAGACAGGGGGTAGCACTGAAGCTTTCTTT. This sequence encodes CASSLQTGGSTEAFF. The gene calls are TRBV13 and TRBJ1-1, with 9 bases that match TRBD1. J gave up 4 bases and V 5 bases, and 8 bases lay outside the gene matches. CDR1 and CDR2 (germline): PRHDT, FYEKMQ (reference sequence). The CDR3 extends over 15 amino acids.

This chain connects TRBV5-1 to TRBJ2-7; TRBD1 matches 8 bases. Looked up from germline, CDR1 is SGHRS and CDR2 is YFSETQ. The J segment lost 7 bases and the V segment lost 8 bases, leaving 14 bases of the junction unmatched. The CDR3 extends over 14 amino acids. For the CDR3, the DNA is TGCGCCAGTAAATCGACAGGGGTCGTGGTAGAGCAGTACTTC. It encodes CASKSTGVVVEQYF. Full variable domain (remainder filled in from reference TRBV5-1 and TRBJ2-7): KAGVTQTPRYLIKTRGQQVTLSCSPISGHRSVSWYQQTPGQGLQFLFEYFSETQRNKGNFPGRFSGRQFSNSRSEMNVSTLELGDSALYLCASKSTGVVVEQYFGPGTRLTVT.

The CDR3 coding sequence is TGTGCCAGCAGCCGGGGTAGCGGGGGAGGTATCCACGAGCAGTACTTC. This sequence encodes CASSRGSGGGIHEQYF. This chain uses TRBV3-1 (or the pseudogene TRBV3-2) with TRBJ2-7; 9 nucleotides agree with TRBD2. Germline V gene lookup returns CDR1 LGHDT and CDR2 YNNKEL (reference sequence). CDR3 size: 16 residues. Trimming removed 4 bases from V and 5 bases from J; junction bases left unmatched: 12.